This is a list of T cell receptor beta chains from one sample in a study of response to subunit inactivated influenza vaccine. TCRdb re-called the RT-PCR reads with MiXCR, one entry per CDR3 protein. The sample lists 430,000 or so distinct CDR3 sequences; approximately 10% were seen once. Sequencing used PBMCs from blood, obtained roughly 47 days after vaccination. These receptors were obtained from a man aged 45-60 years who received an inactivated influenza vaccine. The CDR3 runs from the conserved cysteine through the conserved F or W. A D gene is named only where the DNA matches it firmly. Part of the rows lack a size; the others show once, few, many or a class for expanded clones.

>many|TRBJ2-7|NA|TRBV20-1
CSASRGAYEQYF
TGCAGTGCTTCCAGGGGTGCCTACGAGCAGTACTTC
>NA|TRBJ2-3|TRBD1|TRBV5-1
CASSLALIRGLRADTQYF
TGCGCCAGCAGCTTGGCCTTAATAAGGGGGCTGAGGGCAGATACGCAGTATTTT
>many|TRBJ1-5|NA|TRBV20-1
CSARDRMGTYSNQPQHF
TGCAGTGCTAGAGATCGAATGGGCACATATAGCAATCAGCCCCAGCATTTT
>many|TRBJ2-5|TRBD2|TRBV10-3
CAISDMGGSETQYF
TGTGCCATCAGTGATATGGGGGGGTCAGAGACCCAGTACTTC
>few|TRBJ1-1|TRBD1|TRBV5-1
CASSPLGQLNTEAFF
TGCGCCAGCAGCCCCTTGGGACAGTTGAACACTGAAGCTTTCTTT
>few|TRBJ2-7|NA|TRBV7-9
CASSLSSFEQYF
TGTGCCAGCAGCTTATCGTCGTTCGAGCAGTACTTC
>NA|TRBJ2-2|TRBD2|TRBV5-5
CASTRSGGGSIGELFF
TGTGCCAGCACCCGATCAGGCGGGGGTTCTATCGGGGAGCTGTTTTTT
>many|TRBJ2-7|NA|TRBV6-5
CASSYGQGNEQYF
TGTGCCAGCAGTTACGGTCAGGGGAACGAGCAGTACTTC
>few|TRBJ2-1|NA|TRBV4-1
CASSQNGPYNEQFF
TGCGCCAGCAGCCAGAACGGGCCGTACAATGAGCAGTTCTTC
>NA|TRBJ2-5|NA|TRBV3-1
CASSQERLQRETQYF
TGTGCCAGCAGCCAAGAGAGACTCCAGAGGGAGACCCAGTACTTC
>many|TRBJ2-1|NA|TRBV7-9
CASSLFEQFF
TGTGCCAGCAGCTTATTTGAGCAGTTCTTC
>many|TRBJ2-2|TRBD2|TRBV20-1
CSAGTSVPGELFF
TGCAGTGCCGGGACTAGCGTCCCCGGGGAGCTGTTTTTT
>NA|TRBJ1-2|NA|TRBV2
CAVRGSVGYTF
TGTGCCGTCCGGGGTTCAGTCGGCTACACCTTC
>many|TRBJ2-1|TRBD2|TRBV7-8
CASSLGAGTSVYNEQFF
TGTGCCAGCAGCTTAGGGGCCGGGACTAGCGTGTACAATGAGCAGTTCTTC
>few|TRBJ2-1|NA|TRBV28
CASSFRLHSYNEQFF
TGTGCCAGCAGTTTCCGACTACACTCCTACAATGAGCAGTTCTTC
>NA|TRBJ2-3|TRBD2|TRBV7-2
CASRLGLAGVTDTQYF
TGTGCCAGCAGACTTGGACTAGCGGGAGTCACAGATACGCAGTATTTT
>many|TRBJ2-2|TRBD2|TRBV29-1
CSVVIGRSTGELFF
TGCAGCGTTGTAATCGGGAGGTCCACCGGGGAGCTGTTTTTT
>NA|TRBJ2-5|TRBD2|TRBV18
CASSRTSGLVGRPETQYF
TGTGCCAGCTCACGGACTAGCGGGCTCGTAGGGCGCCCAGAGACCCAGTACTTC
>few|TRBJ1-4|NA|TRBV6-2/TRBV6-3
CASSYERMGASGKLFF
TGTGCCAGCAGTTACGAACGAATGGGGGCGTCTGGAAAACTGTTTTTT
>NA|TRBJ2-1|TRBD2|TRBV5-1
CASSLVIAGADEQFF
TGCGCCAGCAGCTTGGTGATAGCGGGAGCGGATGAGCAGTTCTTC
>few|TRBJ2-1|TRBD2|TRBV5-5
CASSLAPSGSVNEQFF
TGTGCCAGCAGCTTGGCTCCTAGCGGGAGCGTAAATGAGCAGTTCTTC
>NA|TRBJ2-1|NA|TRBV3-1
CASSSRLGVYNEQFF
TGTGCCAGCAGCTCCCGACTAGGAGTCTACAATGAGCAGTTCTTC
>NA|TRBJ2-7|TRBD2|TRBV7-2
CASSLADRGAYEQYF
TGTGCCAGCAGCTTAGCTGACCGGGGGGCCTACGAGCAGTACTTC